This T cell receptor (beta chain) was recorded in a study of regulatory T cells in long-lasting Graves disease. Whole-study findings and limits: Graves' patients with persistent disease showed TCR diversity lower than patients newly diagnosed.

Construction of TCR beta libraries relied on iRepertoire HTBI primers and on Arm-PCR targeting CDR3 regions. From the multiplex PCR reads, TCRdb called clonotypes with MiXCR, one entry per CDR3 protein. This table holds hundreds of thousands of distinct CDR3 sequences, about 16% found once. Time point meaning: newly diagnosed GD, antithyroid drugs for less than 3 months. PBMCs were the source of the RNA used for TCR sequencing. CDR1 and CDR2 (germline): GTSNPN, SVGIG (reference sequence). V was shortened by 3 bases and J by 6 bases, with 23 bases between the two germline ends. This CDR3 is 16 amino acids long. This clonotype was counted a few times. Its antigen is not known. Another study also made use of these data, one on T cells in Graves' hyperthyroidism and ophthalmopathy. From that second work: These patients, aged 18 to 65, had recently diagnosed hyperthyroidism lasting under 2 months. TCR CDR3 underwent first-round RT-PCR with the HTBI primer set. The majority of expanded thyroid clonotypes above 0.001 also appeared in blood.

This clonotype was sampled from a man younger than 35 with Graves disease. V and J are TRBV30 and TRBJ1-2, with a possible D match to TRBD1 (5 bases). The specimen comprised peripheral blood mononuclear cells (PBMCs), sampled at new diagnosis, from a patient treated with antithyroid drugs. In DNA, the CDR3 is TGTGCCTGGAGCGGTCCTCTCCGACAGCTGAGGGATGGCTACACCTTC. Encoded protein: CAWSGPLRQLRDGYTF.